Listed here are 10 T cell receptor beta chains from one sample, sequenced in a study of post-analysis software for immune sequencing data. Notes on the study in general: Roughly 5 TRBV segments (TRBV5-6, TRBV5-1 and TRBV20-1 among them) occurred more frequently in patients than in controls.

Antigens of these TCRs are unknown. The TCR beta cDNA libraries contained unique molecular identifiers. One entry per CDR3 protein results from TCRdb running MiXCR on the PCR reads. The sample carries 650,000 to 850,000 distinct CDR3 sequences, roughly 50% recorded once. The source material was blood. These receptors were obtained from a girl aged 5-17 years with multiple sclerosis.

This clonotype was counted between two and nine times. The chain couples TRBV2 to TRBJ1-5; no firm D call. Germline V gene lookup returns CDR1 SNHLY and CDR2 FYNNEI. V shed 1 base and J shed 0 bases, with 7 bases lying between them. The CDR3 runs 15 residues. Here the CDR3 DNA reads TGTGCCAGCAGTGAAGGGCCGAGTAGCAATCAGCCCCAGCATTTT. Translated, it gives CASSEGPSSNQPQHF. Full variable domain (rest looked up from reference TRBV2 and TRBJ1-5): EPEVTQTPSHQVTQMGQEVILRCVPISNHLYFYWYRQILGQKVEFLVSFYNNEISEKSEIFDDQFSVERPDGSNFTLKIRSTKLEDSAMYFCASSEGPSSNQPQHFGDGTRLSIL.

The chain uses TRBV10-2 and TRBJ2-1; TRBD1 aligns across 7 bases. The J segment lost 7 bases and the V segment lost 3 bases, leaving 18 bases of the junction unmatched. CDR1 is WSHSY, CDR2 SAAADI, per germline. The CDR3 sequence is 18 residues long. The CDR3: CASSDLPQGPALRNEQFF. The CDR3 coding sequence is TGCGCCAGCAGTGACCTTCCACAGGGGCCGGCGTTACGGAATGAGCAGTTCTTC.

The V gene is TRBV9, the J gene TRBJ1-2; a possible D gene is TRBD1 (6 bases). This CDR3 comprises 14 residues. CDR1 and CDR2 (germline): SGDLS, YYNGEE. With 0 bases removed from V and 5 bases from J, the gap between germline ends came to 11 bases. The CDR3 nucleotides are TGTGCCAGCAGCGTAGAGGGGCAGGGGTATGGCTACACCTTC. Translating gives CASSVEGQGYGYTF.

The chain carries TRBV20-1 and TRBJ1-2; 9 nucleotides match TRBD1. The V gene's germline CDR1 is DFQATT and CDR2 SNEGSKA (reference sequence). The CDR3 covers 14 residues. With 3 bases clipped from V and 4 bases from J, the junction kept 6 bases outside the gene matches. In DNA form, the CDR3 reads TGCAGTGCTAGGGGACAGGGCGCAGGCTATGGCTACACCTTC. As protein: CSARGQGAGYGYTF.

This chain connects TRBV6-5 to TRBJ1-2; D unresolved. Germline CDR1 MNHEY, CDR2 SVGAGI. The CDR3 runs 13 residues. V was clipped by 4 bases and J by 1 base, with 7 bases between them. Here the CDR3 reads CASSSALNYGYTF. The CDR3 coding sequence is TGTGCCAGCAGTTCTGCACTTAACTATGGCTACACCTTC.

V gene TRBV6-5 combines with J gene TRBJ1-3, with D maybe TRBD1 (5 bases). The germline V gene encodes CDR1 MNHEY and CDR2 SVGAGI. The germline V and J ends were trimmed by 0 bases and 8 bases, with 14 bases remaining between them. The CDR3 has 15 amino acids. The DNA for the CDR3 is TGTGCCAGCAGTTACTCAAGGGACGCTGGCTACACCATATATTTT. Translation gives CASSYSRDAGYTIYF.

This clonotype was seen only a few times. V is TRBV29-1 and J is TRBJ1-2; D remains unclear. CDR3 length: 13 residues. Trimming removed 4 bases from V and 0 bases from J, with 9 bases in between. Germline assignment: CDR1 SQVTM and CDR2 ANQGSEA. The CDR3 region has the DNA TGCAGCGTTGCGCGGGAGCCTAACTATGGCTACACCTTC. Its translation is CSVAREPNYGYTF.

V gene TRBV7-2 combines with J gene TRBJ2-5, with TRBD2 matching 8 bases. Germline trimming cut 4 bases from V and 5 bases from J; bases unmatched to any gene: 9. Germline CDR1 is SGHTA and CDR2 is FQGNSA. The CDR3 sequence is 15 residues long. The CDR3 DNA follows: TGTGCCAGCAGCTCGAACCGACTAGCGCGGGAGACCCAGTACTTC. It is translated as CASSSNRLARETQYF. The full variable domain, in which reference TRBV7-2 and TRBJ2-5 provide the parts outside the CDR3, is GAGVSQSPSNKVTEKGKDVELRCDPISGHTALYWYRQSLGQGLEFLIYFQGNSAPDKSGLPSDRFSAERTGGSVSTLTIQRTQQEDSAVYLCASSSNRLARETQYFGPGTRLLVL.

There are a few counts of this clonotype. CDR3 loop: CASRRLLGGTPPEFF. CDR3 coding DNA: TGTGCCAGCAGACGTCTCCTCGGCGGGACTCCCCCGGAGTTCTTC. The chain recombines TRBV7-2 with TRBJ2-1; tentative D call: TRBD2 (6 bases). The CDR3 has 15 amino acids. Trimming shortened V by 6 bases and J by 14 bases, and 26 bases separated the two germline ends. Germline V lookup: CDR1 SGHTA, CDR2 FQGNSA. The full variable domain, completed using reference TRBV7-2 and TRBJ2-1, is GAGVSQSPSNKVTEKGKDVELRCDPISGHTALYWYRQSLGQGLEFLIYFQGNSAPDKSGLPSDRFSAERTGGSVSTLTIQRTQQEDSAVYLCASRRLLGGTPPEFFGPGTRLTVL.

The V gene is TRBV29-1, the J gene TRBJ2-3; TRBD2 agrees at 9 bases. CDR1 and CDR2 from the germline V gene are SQVTM and ANQGSEA. V was clipped by 5 bases and J by 0 bases; unmatched bases: 15. This CDR3 comprises 18 residues. The CDR3 loop reads CSVKRGLAGSYSTDTQYF. The DNA for the CDR3 is TGCAGCGTTAAAAGGGGTCTAGCGGGATCCTATAGCACAGATACGCAGTATTTT.